These T cell receptor beta chains were read from a single sample in a study of blood T cell repertoires in COVID-19. Repertoires were generated with immunoSEQ multiplex PCR, while TCRdb's copy carries only in-frame clones and drops some. The data show around 200,000 clones, 83% seen once. The sequenced material came from peripheral blood. These TCRs come from a woman aged 45-60 years with acute or convalescent COVID-19. Each CDR3 is given with its conserved first and last residue. A D gene is named only where the DNA matches it firmly. Some rows have no size entry. The others give once, few or many, or a class for an expanded clone.

14	TRBV19	TRBJ2-7	.	.	CASSILGNVDEQYF	TGTGCCAGTAGTATATTGGGCAACGTCGACGAGCAGTACTTC
14	TRBV19	TRBJ1-5	.	.	CASSERRSNQPQHF	TGTGCCAGTAGCGAGCGGCGGAGCAATCAGCCCCAGCATTTT
17	TRBV27	TRBJ2-2	.	.	CASSLKGGGANTGELFF	TGTGCCAGCAGTTTAAAGGGCGGGGGCGCGAACACCGGGGAGCTGTTTTTT
16	TRBV11-2	TRBJ2-5	.	.	CASSPRYRGWQETQYF	TGTGCCAGCAGCCCAAGGTACCGGGGATGGCAAGAGACCCAGTACTTC
17	TRBV5-4	TRBJ2-1	.	TRBD2	CASSLGGGRGSYNEQFF	TGTGCCAGCAGCTTAGGAGGCGGGAGGGGTTCCTACAATGAGCAGTTCTTC
15	TRBV10-2	TRBJ2-7	.	TRBD2	CASSEDLAGSYEQYF	TGCGCCAGCAGTGAGGACCTAGCGGGAAGCTACGAGCAGTACTTC
17	TRBV14	TRBJ2-5	.	.	CASSQEGLRQRQETQYF	TGTGCCAGCAGCCAAGAAGGGCTGCGACAGAGGCAAGAGACCCAGTACTTC
14	TRBV6-4	TRBJ1-1	.	.	CASSDSYGNTEAFF	TGTGCCAGCAGTGACTCGTACGGTAACACTGAAGCTTTCTTT
14	TRBV30	TRBJ1-6	.	.	CAWSRTEGGSPLHF	TGTGCCTGGAGCAGGACCGAAGGGGGTTCACCCCTCCACTTT
16	TRBV5-5	TRBJ1-5	few	.	CASSLATGDSNQPQHF	TGTGCCAGCAGCTTGGCAACAGGCGATAGCAATCAGCCCCAGCATTTT
15	TRBV7-9	TRBJ2-2	.	TRBD2	CASSPGTRNTGELFF	TGTGCCAGCAGCCCCGGGACTAGAAACACCGGGGAGCTGTTTTTT
13	TRBV30	TRBJ2-7	.	TRBD1	CAFSGTGYYEQYF	TGTGCCTTCTCCGGGACAGGGTACTACGAGCAGTACTTC
14	TRBV19	TRBJ2-3	once	TRBD1	CASSISGGPRAQYF	TGTGCCAGTAGTATTTCAGGGGGCCCCAGAGCGCAGTATTTT
16	TRBV10-3	TRBJ2-1	.	TRBD1	CAISESRGQGGNEQFF	TGTGCCATCAGTGAGTCTAGGGGACAGGGGGGCAATGAGCAGTTCTTC
17	TRBV5-4	TRBJ2-3	.	TRBD2	CASSLALGGSSTDTQYF	TGTGCCAGCAGCTTGGCCTTGGGCGGGAGTAGCACAGATACGCAGTATTTT
16	TRBV5-1	TRBJ2-2	.	TRBD2	CASSASSSGPTGELFF	TGCGCCAGCAGCGCCTCCTCTAGCGGCCCCACCGGGGAGCTGTTTTTT
15	TRBV6-5	TRBJ2-5	.	TRBD1	CASSNRDRVAETQYF	TGTGCCAGCAGTAACCGGGACAGGGTAGCAGAGACCCAGTACTTC
15	TRBV29-1	TRBJ2-1	.	.	CSVGGWVRGYNEQFF	TGCAGCGTTGGGGGTTGGGTCAGGGGCTACAATGAGCAGTTCTTC
14	TRBV29-1	TRBJ2-1	.	TRBD1	CSVPGGVSHNEQFF	TGCAGCGTTCCAGGGGGAGTCTCACACAATGAGCAGTTCTTC
15	TRBV7-9	TRBJ2-2	few	TRBD1	CASSFGTGETGELFF	TGTGCCAGCAGCTTCGGGACAGGGGAGACCGGGGAGCTGTTTTTT
13	TRBV7-6	TRBJ1-6	few	.	CASSVGANSPLHF	TGTGCCAGCAGTGTGGGAGCTAATTCACCCCTCCACTTT
17	TRBV5-5	TRBJ2-3	.	TRBD2	CASSSRTSGSGTDTQYF	TGTGCCAGCAGCTCCCGGACTAGCGGGAGTGGGACAGATACGCAGTATTTT
14	TRBV6-5	TRBJ1-3	few	TRBD1	CASGETGVGNTIYF	TGTGCCAGCGGGGAGACAGGGGTTGGAAACACCATATATTTT
16	TRBV19	TRBJ2-2	.	TRBD2	CASTGGTTRVTGELFF	TGTGCCAGCACGGGGGGGACTACCCGTGTCACCGGGGAGCTGTTTTTT
14	TRBV11-3	TRBJ2-3	.	TRBD2	CASSQRGYTDTQYF	TGTGCCAGCAGCCAGCGGGGTTACACAGATACGCAGTATTTT
16	TRBV14	TRBJ2-3	.	.	CASSLRAVTSTDTQYF	TGTGCCAGCAGCCTAAGAGCGGTTACTAGCACAGATACGCAGTATTTT
16	TRBV6-5	TRBJ1-2	.	TRBD1	CASSYRGLRGNYGYTF	TGTGCCAGCAGCTACAGGGGGCTGAGGGGTAACTATGGCTACACCTTC
15	TRBV30	TRBJ1-2	.	TRBD1	CAWRRTGTLGYGYTF	TGTGCCTGGAGGCGGACAGGGACCTTAGGGTATGGCTACACCTTC
15	TRBV30	TRBJ1-5	.	.	CAWSVGALRGQPQHF	TGTGCCTGGAGTGTAGGTGCCCTCCGGGGGCAGCCCCAGCATTTT